This T cell receptor (beta chain) was observed in a study of T cells in Graves' hyperthyroidism and ophthalmopathy. Findings of the study overall: Researchers found most expanded thyroid clonotypes above 0.001 in blood as well.

From RNA transcripts, TCR beta CDR3 regions were amplified. When the TCR CDR3 underwent first-round RT-PCR, the HTBI primer set was used. Each CDR3 protein gets one entry after TCRdb re-called the multiplex PCR reads with MiXCR. The table shows about 290,000 distinct CDR3 sequences, with about an eighth occurring only once. For this clonotype: What it binds is unknown.

Input material: blood. The clonotype originates from a woman aged 25-40 years with Graves' hyperthyroidism that later progressed to Graves' ophthalmopathy.

The DNA of the CDR3 is TGTGCCAGCAGCGTAGATACGAAGACCCAGTACTTC. Protein product: CASSVDTKTQYF. The chain joins TRBV9 to TRBJ2-5, with D uncertain. The germline V gene encodes CDR1 SGDLS and CDR2 YYNGEE. This CDR3 spans 12 amino acids. V dropped 0 bases and J dropped 6 bases, with 6 bases sitting between them.